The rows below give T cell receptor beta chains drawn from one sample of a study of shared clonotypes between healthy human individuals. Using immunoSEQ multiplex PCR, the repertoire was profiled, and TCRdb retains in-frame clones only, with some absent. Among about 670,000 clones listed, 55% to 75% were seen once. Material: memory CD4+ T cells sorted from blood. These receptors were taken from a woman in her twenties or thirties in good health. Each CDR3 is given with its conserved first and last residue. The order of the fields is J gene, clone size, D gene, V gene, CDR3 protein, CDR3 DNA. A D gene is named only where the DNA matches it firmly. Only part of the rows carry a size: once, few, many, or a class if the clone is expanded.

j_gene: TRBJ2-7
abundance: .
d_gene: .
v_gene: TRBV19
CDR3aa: CASSTQGYNEQYF
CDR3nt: TGTGCCAGTAGCACACAGGGTTACAACGAGCAGTACTTC

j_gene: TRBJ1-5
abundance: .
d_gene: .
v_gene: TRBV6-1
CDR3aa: CASSEQTANQPQHF
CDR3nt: TGTGCCAGCAGTGAACAGACAGCTAATCAGCCCCAGCATTTT

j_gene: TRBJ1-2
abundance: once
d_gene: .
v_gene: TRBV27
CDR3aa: CASSLQGSYGYTF
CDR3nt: TGTGCCAGCAGTTTACAGGGGTCATATGGCTACACCTTC

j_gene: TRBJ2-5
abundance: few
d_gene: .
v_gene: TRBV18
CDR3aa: CASSPPATNKETQYF
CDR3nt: TGTGCCAGCTCACCACCTGCCACCAACAAAGAGACCCAGTACTTC

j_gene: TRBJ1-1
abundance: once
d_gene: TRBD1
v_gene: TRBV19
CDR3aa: CASSIGQGANEAFF
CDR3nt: TGTGCCAGTAGTATCGGTCAGGGGGCGAATGAAGCTTTCTTT

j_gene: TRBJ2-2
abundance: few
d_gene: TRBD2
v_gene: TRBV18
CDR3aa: CASSPPSGRTTGELFF
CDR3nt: TGTGCCAGCTCACCACCTAGCGGGAGGACCACCGGGGAGCTGTTTTTT

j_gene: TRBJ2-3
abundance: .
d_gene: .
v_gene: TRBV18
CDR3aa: CASSPSTDTQYF
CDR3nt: TGTGCCAGCTCACCCTCCACAGATACGCAGTATTTT

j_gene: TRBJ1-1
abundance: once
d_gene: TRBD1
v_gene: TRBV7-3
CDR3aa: CASSLQPTGDPFDAFF
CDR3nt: TGTGCCAGCAGCTTACAGCCTACAGGGGACCCTTTTGATGCTTTCTTT

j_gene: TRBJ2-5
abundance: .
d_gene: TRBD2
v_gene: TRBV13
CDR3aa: CASSSLAVQETQYF
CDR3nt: TGTGCCAGCAGTTCACTAGCGGTACAAGAGACCCAGTACTTC

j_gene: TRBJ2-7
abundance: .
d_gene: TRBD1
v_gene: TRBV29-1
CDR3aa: CSAGGGQASSYEQYF
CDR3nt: TGCAGCGCTGGGGGTGGACAGGCAAGCTCCTACGAGCAGTACTTC

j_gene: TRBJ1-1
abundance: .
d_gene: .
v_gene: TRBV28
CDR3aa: CASRAAFRGYTEAFF
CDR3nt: TGTGCCAGCAGGGCGGCTTTCAGGGGTTACACTGAAGCTTTCTTT

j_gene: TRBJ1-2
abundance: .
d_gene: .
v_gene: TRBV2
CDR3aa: CASSLDGNYGYTF
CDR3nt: TGTGCCAGCAGTCTCGACGGTAACTATGGCTACACCTTC

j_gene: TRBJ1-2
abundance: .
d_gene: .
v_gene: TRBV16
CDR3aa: CASSQLWRTARNYGYTF
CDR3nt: TGTGCCAGCAGCCAACTTTGGAGGACAGCCCGAAACTATGGCTACACCTTC

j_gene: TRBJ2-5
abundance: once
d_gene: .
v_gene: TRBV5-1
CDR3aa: CASSRDGKETQYF
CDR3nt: TGCGCCAGCAGCCGGGACGGTAAAGAGACCCAGTACTTC

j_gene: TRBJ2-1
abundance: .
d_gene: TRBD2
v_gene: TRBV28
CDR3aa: CASSLRGVAYNEQFF
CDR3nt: TGTGCCAGCAGTTTACGGGGGGTCGCCTACAATGAGCAGTTCTTC

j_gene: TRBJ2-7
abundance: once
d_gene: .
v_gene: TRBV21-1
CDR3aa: CASSKPKRQGAKYF
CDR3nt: TGTGCCAGCAGCAAACCTAAGAGACAGGGGGCAAAGTACTTC

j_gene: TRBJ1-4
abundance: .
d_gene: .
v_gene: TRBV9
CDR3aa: CASSVGEGREKLFF
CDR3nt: TGTGCCAGCAGCGTAGGAGAAGGGCGGGAAAAACTGTTTTTT

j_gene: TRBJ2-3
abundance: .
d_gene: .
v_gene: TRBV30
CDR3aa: CAWSVRGPDTQYF
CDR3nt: TGTGCCTGGAGTGTACGGGGGCCAGATACGCAGTATTTT

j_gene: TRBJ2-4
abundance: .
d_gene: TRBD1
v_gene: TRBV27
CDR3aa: CASSPTGGKGGSQYF
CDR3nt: TGTGCCAGCAGTCCTACAGGGGGGAAGGGTGGGTCCCAGTACTTC

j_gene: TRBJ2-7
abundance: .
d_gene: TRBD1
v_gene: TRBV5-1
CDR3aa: CASSLPGGPPYEQYF
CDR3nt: TGCGCCAGCAGCTTGCCAGGGGGCCCTCCCTACGAGCAGTACTTC

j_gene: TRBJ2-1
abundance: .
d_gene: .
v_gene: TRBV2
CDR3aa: CASSVREQFF
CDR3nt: TGTGCCAGCAGTGTTCGTGAGCAGTTCTTC

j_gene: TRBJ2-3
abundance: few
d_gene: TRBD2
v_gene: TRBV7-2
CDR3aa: CASSSTSGSWDTQYF
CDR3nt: TGTGCCAGCAGCTCTACTAGCGGGAGTTGGGATACGCAGTATTTT

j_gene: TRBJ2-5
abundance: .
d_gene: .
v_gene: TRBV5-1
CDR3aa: CASSLSGTYQETQYF
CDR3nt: TGCGCCAGCAGCTTGTCGGGGACGTACCAAGAGACCCAGTACTTC

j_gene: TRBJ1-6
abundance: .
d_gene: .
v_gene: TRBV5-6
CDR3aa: CASSGRLTLGNSPLHF
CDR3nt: TGTGCCAGCAGCGGCCGGCTGACCCTAGGAAATTCACCCCTCCACTTT

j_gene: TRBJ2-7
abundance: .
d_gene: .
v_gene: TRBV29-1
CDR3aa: CSVKGRTSYEQYF
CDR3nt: TGCAGCGTCAAGGGACGTACGTCCTACGAGCAGTACTTC

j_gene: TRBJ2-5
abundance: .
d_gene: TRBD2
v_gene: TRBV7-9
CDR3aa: CASSLGGIGETQYF
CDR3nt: TGTGCCAGCAGCTTGGGAGGGATCGGAGAGACCCAGTACTTC

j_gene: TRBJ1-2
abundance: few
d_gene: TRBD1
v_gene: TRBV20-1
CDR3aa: CSARGTDYTF
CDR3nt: TGCAGTGCCAGGGGGACAGACTACACCTTC

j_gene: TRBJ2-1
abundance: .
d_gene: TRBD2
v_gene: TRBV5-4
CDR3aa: CASSSAATSGVYNEQFF
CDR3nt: TGTGCCAGCAGCTCGGCCGCAACTAGCGGGGTCTACAATGAGCAGTTCTTC

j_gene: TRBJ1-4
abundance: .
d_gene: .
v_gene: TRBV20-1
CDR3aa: CSAGDNEKLFF
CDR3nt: TGCAGTGCGGGGGATAATGAAAAACTGTTTTTT

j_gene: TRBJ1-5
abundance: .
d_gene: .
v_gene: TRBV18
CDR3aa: CASSPGRGNQPQHF
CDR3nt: TGTGCCAGCTCACCCGGCAGAGGCAATCAGCCCCAGCATTTT

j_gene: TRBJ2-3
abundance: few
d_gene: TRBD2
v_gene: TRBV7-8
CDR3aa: CASRRSGYDTQYF
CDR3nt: TGTGCCAGCAGACGTAGCGGGTACGATACGCAGTATTTT

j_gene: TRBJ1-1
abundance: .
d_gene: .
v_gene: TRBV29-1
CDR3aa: CSVAGLMNTEAFF
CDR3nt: TGCAGCGTCGCGGGCCTAATGAACACTGAAGCTTTCTTT

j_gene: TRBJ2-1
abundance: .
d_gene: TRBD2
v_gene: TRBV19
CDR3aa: CASSIGGAGGPNNEQFF
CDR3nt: TGTGCCAGTAGTATAGGCGGAGCGGGAGGGCCCAACAATGAGCAGTTCTTC

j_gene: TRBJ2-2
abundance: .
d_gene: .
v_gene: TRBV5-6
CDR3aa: CASSLVGSGELFF
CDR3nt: TGTGCCAGCAGCTTGGTGGGATCCGGGGAGCTGTTTTTT

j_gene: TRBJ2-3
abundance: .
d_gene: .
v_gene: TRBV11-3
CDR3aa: CASSLGTAFTDTQYF
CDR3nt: TGTGCCAGCAGCTTAGGGACAGCCTTCACAGATACGCAGTATTTT

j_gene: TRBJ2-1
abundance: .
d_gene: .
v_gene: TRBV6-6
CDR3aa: CASSGAPSSYNEQFF
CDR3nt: TGTGCCAGCAGCGGCGCGCCGAGCTCCTACAATGAGCAGTTCTTC

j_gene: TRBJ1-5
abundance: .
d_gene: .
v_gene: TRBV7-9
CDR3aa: CASSLADNSNQPQHF
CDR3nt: TGTGCCAGCAGCTTAGCAGATAATAGCAATCAGCCCCAGCATTTT

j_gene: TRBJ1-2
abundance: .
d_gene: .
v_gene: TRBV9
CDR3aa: CASSGLSGTNYGYTF
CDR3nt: TGTGCCAGCAGCGGCCTCTCAGGGACTAACTATGGCTACACCTTC

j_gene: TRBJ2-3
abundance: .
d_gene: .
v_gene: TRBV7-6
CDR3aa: CASSSPLVGLHTDTQYF
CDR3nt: TGTGCCAGCAGCTCCCCTTTGGTGGGACTTCACACAGATACGCAGTATTTT

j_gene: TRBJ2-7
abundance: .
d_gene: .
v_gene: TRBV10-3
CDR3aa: CAITPRGGLAVHEQYF
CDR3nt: TGTGCCATCACCCCGAGGGGTGGACTCGCCGTCCACGAGCAGTACTTC

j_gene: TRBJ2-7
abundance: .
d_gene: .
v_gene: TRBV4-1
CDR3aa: CASSQDSGGRYEQYF
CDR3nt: TGCGCCAGCAGCCAAGATAGCGGAGGTCGTTACGAGCAGTACTTC

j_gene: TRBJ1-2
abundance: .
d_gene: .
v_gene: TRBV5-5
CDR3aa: CASSPGTNYGYTF
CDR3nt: TGTGCCAGCAGCCCCGGGACCAATTATGGCTACACCTTC

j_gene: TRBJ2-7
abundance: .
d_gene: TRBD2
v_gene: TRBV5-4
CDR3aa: CASSLRGTSGRGEQYF
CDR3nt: TGTGCCAGCAGCTTGAGGGGGACTAGCGGGAGAGGCGAGCAGTACTTC

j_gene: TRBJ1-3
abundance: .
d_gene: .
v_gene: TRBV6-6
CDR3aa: CASIRESGNTIYF
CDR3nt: TGTGCCAGCATTCGGGAGAGTGGAAACACCATATATTTT

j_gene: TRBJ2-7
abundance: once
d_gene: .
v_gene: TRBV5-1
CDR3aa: CASNIGTEGLEQYF
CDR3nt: TGCGCCAGCAATATCGGGACGGAGGGGCTCGAGCAGTACTTC

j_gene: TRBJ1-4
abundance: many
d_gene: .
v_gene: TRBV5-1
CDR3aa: CASSESSINEKLFF
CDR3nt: TGCGCCAGCAGCGAGAGTTCCATAAATGAAAAACTGTTTTTT

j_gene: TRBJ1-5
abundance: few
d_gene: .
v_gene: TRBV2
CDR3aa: CASSRLGGNQPQHF
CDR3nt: TGTGCCAGCAGTCGATTAGGGGGGAATCAGCCCCAGCATTTT

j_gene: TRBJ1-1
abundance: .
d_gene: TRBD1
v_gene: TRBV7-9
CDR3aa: CASSRGQVGEDTEAFF
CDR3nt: TGTGCCAGCAGCCGTGGACAGGTGGGAGAAGACACTGAAGCTTTCTTT

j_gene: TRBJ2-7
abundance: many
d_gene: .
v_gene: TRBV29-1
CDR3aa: CSAGQLSYEQYF
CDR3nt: TGCAGCGCAGGACAGCTATCCTACGAGCAGTACTTC

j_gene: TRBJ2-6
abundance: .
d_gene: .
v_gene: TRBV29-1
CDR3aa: CSVEESEGSVGANVLTF
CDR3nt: TGCAGCGTTGAAGAATCAGAGGGCTCGGTCGGGGCCAACGTCCTGACTTTC

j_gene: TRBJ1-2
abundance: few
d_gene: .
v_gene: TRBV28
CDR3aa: CASSPPQGPYGYTF
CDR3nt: TGTGCCAGCAGTCCCCCCCAGGGTCCCTATGGCTACACCTTC

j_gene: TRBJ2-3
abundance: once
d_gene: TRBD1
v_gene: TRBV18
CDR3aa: CASSPPGQGTDTQYF
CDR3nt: TGTGCCAGCTCACCCCCTGGACAGGGAACAGATACGCAGTATTTT

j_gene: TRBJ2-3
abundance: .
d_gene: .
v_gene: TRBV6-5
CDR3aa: CASSSTVGADTQYF
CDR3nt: TGTGCCAGCAGTTCAACGGTGGGAGCCGATACGCAGTATTTT

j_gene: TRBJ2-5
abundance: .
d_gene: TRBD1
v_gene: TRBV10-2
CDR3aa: CASSVQGEETQYF
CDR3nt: TGCGCCAGCAGTGTCCAGGGGGAAGAGACCCAGTACTTC

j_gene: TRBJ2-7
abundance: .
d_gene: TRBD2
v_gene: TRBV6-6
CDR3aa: CASSRTTSGSWVEQYF
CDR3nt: TGTGCCAGCAGTCGGACCACTAGCGGGAGTTGGGTCGAGCAGTACTTC

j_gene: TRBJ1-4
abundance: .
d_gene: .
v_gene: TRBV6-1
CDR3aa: CASSNPTASNEKLFF
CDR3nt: TGTGCCAGCAGTAACCCGACAGCCTCTAATGAAAAACTGTTTTTT

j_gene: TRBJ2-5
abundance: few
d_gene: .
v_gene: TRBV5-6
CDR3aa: CASSLGASGQETQYF
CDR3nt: TGTGCCAGCAGCTTGGGGGCTAGTGGCCAAGAGACCCAGTACTTC